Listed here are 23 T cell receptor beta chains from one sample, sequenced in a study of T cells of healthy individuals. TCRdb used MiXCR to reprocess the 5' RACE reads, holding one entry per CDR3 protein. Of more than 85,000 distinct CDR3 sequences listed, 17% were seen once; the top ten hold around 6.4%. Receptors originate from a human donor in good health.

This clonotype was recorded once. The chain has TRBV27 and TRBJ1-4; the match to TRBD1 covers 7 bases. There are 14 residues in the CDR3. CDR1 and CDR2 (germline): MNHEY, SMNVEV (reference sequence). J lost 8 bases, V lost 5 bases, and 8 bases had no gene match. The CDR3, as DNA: TGTGCCAGCAGTCTAACCGGGACAGTCGAAAAACTGTTTTTT. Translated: CASSLTGTVEKLFF. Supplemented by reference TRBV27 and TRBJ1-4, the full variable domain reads EAQVTQNPRYLITVTGKKLTVTCSQNMNHEYMSWYRQDPGLGLRQIYYSMNVEVTDKGDVPEGYKVSRKEKRNFPLILESPSPNQTSLYFCASSLTGTVEKLFFGSGTQLSVL.

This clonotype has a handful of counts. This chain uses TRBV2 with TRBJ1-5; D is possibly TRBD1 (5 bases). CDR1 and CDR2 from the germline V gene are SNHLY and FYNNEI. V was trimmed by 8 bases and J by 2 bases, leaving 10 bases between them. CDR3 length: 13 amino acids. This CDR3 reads CASRGGGNQPQHF. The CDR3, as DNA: TGTGCCAGCCGCGGGGGAGGCAATCAGCCCCAGCATTTT.

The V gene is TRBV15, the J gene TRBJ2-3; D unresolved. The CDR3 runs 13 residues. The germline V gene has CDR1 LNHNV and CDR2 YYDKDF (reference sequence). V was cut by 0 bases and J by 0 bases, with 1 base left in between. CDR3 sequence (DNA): TGTGCCACCAGCAGAGACAGCACAGATACGCAGTATTTT. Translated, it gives CATSRDSTDTQYF.

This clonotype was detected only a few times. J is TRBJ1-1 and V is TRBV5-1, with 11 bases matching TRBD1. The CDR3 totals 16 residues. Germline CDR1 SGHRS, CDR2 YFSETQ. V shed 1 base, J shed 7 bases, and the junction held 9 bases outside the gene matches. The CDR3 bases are TGCGCCAGCAGCTTGCGGACAGGGGGCAGGCGGGATGAAGCTTTCTTT. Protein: CASSLRTGGRRDEAFF.

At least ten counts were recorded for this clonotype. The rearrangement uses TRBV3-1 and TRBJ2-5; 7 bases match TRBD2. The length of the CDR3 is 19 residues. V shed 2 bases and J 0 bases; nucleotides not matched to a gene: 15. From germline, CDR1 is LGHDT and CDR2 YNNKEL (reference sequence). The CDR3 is CASSQNNPWELADQETQYF. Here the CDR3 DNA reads TGTGCCAGCAGCCAAAATAACCCGTGGGAGCTAGCGGACCAAGAGACCCAGTACTTC.

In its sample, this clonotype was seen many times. The CDR3 DNA follows: TGTGCCAGCAGTCCCTGGGAAGGAGGAAGCGAGCAGTACTTC. This sequence encodes CASSPWEGGSEQYF. The chain employs TRBV25-1 and TRBJ2-7; D perhaps matches TRBD2 (5 bases). This CDR3 contains 14 residues. Trimming removed 5 bases at V and 6 bases at J, with 17 bases between. CDR1 and CDR2 (germline): MGHDK, SYGVNS.

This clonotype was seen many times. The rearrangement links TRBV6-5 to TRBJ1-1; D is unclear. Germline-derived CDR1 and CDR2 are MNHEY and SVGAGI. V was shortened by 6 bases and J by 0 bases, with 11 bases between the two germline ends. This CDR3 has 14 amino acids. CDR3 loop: CASSLQDLNTEAFF. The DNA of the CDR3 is TGTGCCAGCAGCCTCCAGGATCTGAACACTGAAGCTTTCTTT.

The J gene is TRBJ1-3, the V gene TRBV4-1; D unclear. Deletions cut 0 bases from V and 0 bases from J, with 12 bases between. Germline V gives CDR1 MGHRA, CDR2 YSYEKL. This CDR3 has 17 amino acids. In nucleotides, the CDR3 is TGCGCCAGCAGCCAAGAGGGGTTTGGGTTCTCTGGAAACACCATATATTTT. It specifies CASSQEGFGFSGNTIYF.

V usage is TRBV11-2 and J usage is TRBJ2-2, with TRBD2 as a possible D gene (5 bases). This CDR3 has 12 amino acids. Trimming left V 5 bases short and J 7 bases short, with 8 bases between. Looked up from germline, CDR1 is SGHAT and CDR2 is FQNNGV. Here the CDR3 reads CASSIGLGELFF. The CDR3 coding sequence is TGTGCCAGCAGCATAGGACTCGGGGAGCTGTTTTTT.

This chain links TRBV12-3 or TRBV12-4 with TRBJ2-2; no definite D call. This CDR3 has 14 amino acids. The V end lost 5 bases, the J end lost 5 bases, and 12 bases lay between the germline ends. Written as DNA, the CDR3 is TGTGCCAGCAGTCCTCCTCAGGTTACCGGGGAGCTGTTTTTT. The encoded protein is CASSPPQVTGELFF.

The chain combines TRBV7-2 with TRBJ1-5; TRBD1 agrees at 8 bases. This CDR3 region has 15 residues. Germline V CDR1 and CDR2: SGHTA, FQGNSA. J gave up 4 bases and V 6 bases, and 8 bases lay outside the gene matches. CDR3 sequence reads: CASSPDRDANQPQHF. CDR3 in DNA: TGTGCCAGCAGTCCGGACAGGGACGCAAATCAGCCCCAGCATTTT.

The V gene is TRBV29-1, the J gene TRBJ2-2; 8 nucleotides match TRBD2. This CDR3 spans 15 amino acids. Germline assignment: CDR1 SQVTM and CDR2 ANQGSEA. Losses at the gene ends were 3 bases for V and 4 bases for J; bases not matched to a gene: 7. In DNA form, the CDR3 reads TGCAGCGTTGATCGCGGGGGGCCGAGCACCGGGGAGCTGTTTTTT. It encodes CSVDRGGPSTGELFF.

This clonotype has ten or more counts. The DNA for the CDR3 is TGTGCCAGCAGCCCCTGGTCAACTCTCACCTCTGGGGCCAACGTCCTGACTTTC. Its protein is CASSPWSTLTSGANVLTF. The chain recombines TRBV7-2 with TRBJ2-6; D not resolved. CDR3 size: 18 residues. Germline CDR1 is SGHTA and CDR2 is FQGNSA. V lost 5 bases and J lost 0, with 17 bases in between.

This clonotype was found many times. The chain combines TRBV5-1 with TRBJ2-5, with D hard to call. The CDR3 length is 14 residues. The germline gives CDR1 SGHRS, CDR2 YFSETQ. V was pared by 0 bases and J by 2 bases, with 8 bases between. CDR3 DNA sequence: TGCGCCAGCAGCTTGGACGCCACGCAAGAGACCCAGTACTTC. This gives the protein CASSLDATQETQYF.

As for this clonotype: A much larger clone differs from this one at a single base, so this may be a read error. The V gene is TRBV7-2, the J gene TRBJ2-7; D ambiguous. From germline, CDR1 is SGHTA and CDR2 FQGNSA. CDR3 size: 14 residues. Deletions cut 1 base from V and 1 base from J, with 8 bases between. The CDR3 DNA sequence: TGTGCCAGCAGCTTAGTTGCGTCTTCCTACGAGCAGTACTTC. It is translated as CASSLVASSYEQYF.

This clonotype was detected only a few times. The CDR3 sequence is CASILAPGTVLGEQFF. CDR3 bases: TGTGCCAGCATTCTCGCCCCCGGGACAGTCTTGGGTGAGCAGTTCTTC. The chain carries TRBV2 and TRBJ2-1; 7 bases are shared with TRBD1. This CDR3 has 16 residues. In germline, CDR1 is SNHLY, CDR2 FYNNEI. V shed 7 bases and J 9 bases; nucleotides not matched to a gene: 18.

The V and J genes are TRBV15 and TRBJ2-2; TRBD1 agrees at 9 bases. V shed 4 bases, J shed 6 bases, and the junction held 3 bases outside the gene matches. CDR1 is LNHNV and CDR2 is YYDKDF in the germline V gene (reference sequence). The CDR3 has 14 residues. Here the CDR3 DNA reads TGTGCCACCAGCACGCGACAGGGGGCCGGGGAGCTGTTTTTT. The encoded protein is CATSTRQGAGELFF.

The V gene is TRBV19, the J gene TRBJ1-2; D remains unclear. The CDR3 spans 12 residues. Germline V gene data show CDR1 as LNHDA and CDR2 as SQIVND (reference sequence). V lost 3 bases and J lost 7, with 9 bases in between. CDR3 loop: CASSIGVFGYTF. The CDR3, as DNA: TGTGCCAGTAGTATTGGTGTGTTTGGCTACACCTTC.

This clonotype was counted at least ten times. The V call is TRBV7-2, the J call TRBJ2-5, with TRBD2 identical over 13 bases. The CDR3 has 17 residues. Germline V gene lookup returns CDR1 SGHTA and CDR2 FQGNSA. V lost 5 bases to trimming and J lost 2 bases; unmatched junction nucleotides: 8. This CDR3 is CASSLRGTSGVQETQYF. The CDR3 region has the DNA TGTGCCAGCAGCCTAAGGGGGACTAGCGGGGTACAAGAGACCCAGTACTTC.

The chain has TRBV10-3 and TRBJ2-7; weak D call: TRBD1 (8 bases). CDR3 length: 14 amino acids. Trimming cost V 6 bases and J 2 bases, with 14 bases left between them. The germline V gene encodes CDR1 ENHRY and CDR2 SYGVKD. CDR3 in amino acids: CAIRNRGGPYEQYF. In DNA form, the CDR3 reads TGTGCCATCAGAAACAGGGGGGGTCCCTACGAGCAGTACTTC.

CDR3 nucleotide sequence: TGCAGTGCTAGGGGAATGGGACTAGACACCGGGGAGCTGTTTTTT. Its protein is CSARGMGLDTGELFF. The V gene is TRBV20-1, the J gene TRBJ2-2; 8 positions agree with TRBD2. CDR3 length: 15 amino acids. CDR1 is DFQATT and CDR2 is SNEGSKA in the germline V gene (reference sequence). The junction had 6 bases not matched to a gene; V was cut back by 3 bases and J by 3 bases.

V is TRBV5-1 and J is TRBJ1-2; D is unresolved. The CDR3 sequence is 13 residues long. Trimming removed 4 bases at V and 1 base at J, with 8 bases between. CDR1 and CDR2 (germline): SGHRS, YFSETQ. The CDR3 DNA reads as TGCGCCAGCAGCCTACAGAATAACTATGGCTACACCTTC. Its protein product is CASSLQNNYGYTF.

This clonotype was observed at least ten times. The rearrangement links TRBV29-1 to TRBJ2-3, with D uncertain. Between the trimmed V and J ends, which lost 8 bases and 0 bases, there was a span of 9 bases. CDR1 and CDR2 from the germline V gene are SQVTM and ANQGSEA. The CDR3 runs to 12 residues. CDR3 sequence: CSHALSTDTQYF. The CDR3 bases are TGCAGCCATGCCCTGAGCACAGATACGCAGTATTTT.